One T cell receptor (beta chain) is described in this entry. These data originate in a study of blood T cell repertoires in COVID-19. Across the study: The origin of the acute and convalescent COVID-19 samples was the United States, Italy and Spain. T cells, B-cell-depleted T cells, or PBMCs supplied cDNA or gDNA.

As processed by the authors: Cell counts per sample came from amplifying reference gene primers. Generated by immunoSEQ multiplex PCR, the TCRdb table keeps only in-frame clones and is missing some. Clone size and the V and J calls come from that table; the DNA yielded D and trimming. The table has about 150,000 clones, roughly 87% seen once. This CDR3 has 13 amino acids. Germline V gives CDR1 SNHLY, CDR2 FYNNEI. The V gene lost 3 bases and the J gene lost 5 bases, with 8 bases spanning the gap. This chain joins TRBV2 and TRBJ1-5; the D is unclear. The clonotype comes from an older woman with active or convalescent COVID-19. Sequences were obtained from peripheral blood. The CDR3 region has the DNA TGTGCCAGCAGTGAGGGCAGAGATCAGCCCCAGCATTTT. Amino acid sequence: CASSEGRDQPQHF.